This TCR beta chain was observed in a study of control samples from healthy donors and cancer patients. The V gene's germline CDR1 is MDHEN and CDR2 SYDVKM. The J segment lost 4 bases and the V segment lost 2 bases, leaving 0 bases of the junction unmatched. CDR3 size: 14 residues. Measured with immunoSEQ multiplex PCR; TCRdb has only the in-frame clones, and not every one. The sample yields about 190,000 clones, of which the top ten take up around 2%. The gene calls are TRBV28 and TRBJ1-5, with TRBD1 identical over 9 bases. Sequences were obtained from blood. This clonotype originated in a woman aged 30 to 39 in good health. In nucleotides, the CDR3 is TGTGCCAGCAGTTTAGGGACAGGGAATCAGCCCCAGCATTTT. It translates to CASSLGTGNQPQHF.